These T cell receptor beta chains were read from a single sample in a study of regulatory T cells in long-lasting Graves disease. TCRdb called the multiplex PCR reads again in MiXCR, with one record for every CDR3 protein. The sample holds roughly 520,000 distinct CDR3 sequences, around 12% seen once. The same sample was also studied in work on T cells in Graves' hyperthyroidism and ophthalmopathy.

This specimen was peripheral blood mononuclear cells (PBMCs), taken at new diagnosis, from a patient treated with antithyroid drugs. The source of these receptors is a woman younger than 45 with Graves disease. The CDR3 runs from the conserved cysteine through the conserved F or W. Fields, in order: D gene, J gene, clone size, V gene, CDR3 protein, CDR3 DNA. D genes are given only for firm matches. Expanded clones are given a class, and other clones once, few, many or no size at all.

>.|TRBJ1-1|many|TRBV19
CASSPETRVGEAFF
TGTGCCAGTAGTCCAGAAACTAGGGTAGGGGAAGCTTTCTTT
>.|TRBJ1-2|many|TRBV6-1
CASRQRNYGYTF
TGTGCCAGCAGACAGAGAAACTATGGCTACACCTTC
>TRBD1|TRBJ1-6|many|TRBV2
CASRIGQANSPLHF
TGTGCCAGCAGAATCGGACAGGCTAATTCACCCCTCCACTTT
>.|TRBJ1-1|many|TRBV30
CAWSPMWGRTPEAFF
TGTGCCTGGAGTCCCATGTGGGGGCGAACTCCTGAAGCTTTCTTT
>TRBD1|TRBJ1-2|many|TRBV4-3
CASSHGQGVYGYTF
TGCGCCAGCAGCCACGGACAGGGTGTCTATGGCTACACCTTC
>.|TRBJ1-5|many|TRBV3-1
CASSQGTGQGNQPQHF
TGTGCCAGCAGCCAAGGCACAGGGCAGGGCAATCAGCCCCAGCATTTT
>.|TRBJ2-5|many|TRBV14
CASSLLDYQETQYF
TGTGCCAGCAGCCTACTGGACTATCAAGAGACCCAGTACTTC
>TRBD2|TRBJ2-7|many|TRBV6-1
CASSELSVAGRSYEQYF
TGTGCCAGCAGTGAACTGAGTGTAGCGGGGCGATCCTACGAGCAGTACTTC
>.|TRBJ1-2|many|TRBV30
CAWSVGRSGYGYTF
TGTGCCTGGAGTGTAGGTCGTTCGGGCTATGGCTACACCTTC
>.|TRBJ1-1|many|TRBV11-3
CASSLVPPEAFF
TGTGCCAGCAGCTTAGTCCCCCCTGAAGCTTTCTTT
>TRBD1|TRBJ1-1|.|TRBV6-1
CASRGDRSEGEAFF
TGTGCCAGCAGGGGGGACAGGTCGGAGGGTGAAGCTTTCTTT
>TRBD2|TRBJ2-3|.|TRBV20-1
CSASGTSGRTDTQYF
TGCAGTGCTAGCGGGACTAGCGGAAGGACAGATACGCAGTATTTT
>.|TRBJ1-5|many|TRBV15
CATSRDGGDQPQHF
TGTGCCACCAGCAGAGATGGGGGGGATCAGCCCCAGCATTTT
>.|TRBJ2-3|.|TRBV7-9
CASSFDFHTQYF
TGTGCCAGCAGTTTCGATTTCCATACGCAGTATTTT
>TRBD1|TRBJ1-4|.|TRBV15
CATSRDPKLQDRRNEKLFF
TGTGCCACCAGCAGAGATCCGAAGCTCCAGGACAGGCGAAATGAAAAACTGTTTTTT
>TRBD2|TRBJ2-1|many|TRBV7-9
CASSGTSGFHNEQFF
TGTGCCAGCAGCGGAACTAGCGGGTTTCACAATGAGCAGTTCTTC
>.|TRBJ2-1|.|TRBV5-1
CASSLGAQSGSEQFF
TGCGCCAGCAGCTTGGGAGCTCAATCAGGGAGTGAGCAGTTCTTC
>.|TRBJ2-5|many|TRBV7-8
CASSSLEGPRIQETQYF
TGTGCCAGCAGCTCTCTTGAGGGGCCGAGAATACAAGAGACCCAGTACTTC
>TRBD1|TRBJ2-5|many|TRBV28
CASSTRVQGLTQYF
TGTGCCAGCAGCACCCGGGTACAGGGGTTGACCCAGTACTTC
>TRBD1|TRBJ2-2|few|TRBV6-4
CASSYRDRVGLELFF
TGTGCCAGCAGTTACCGGGACAGGGTGGGGTTAGAGCTGTTTTTT
>.|TRBJ1-6|.|TRBV10-3
CAISEGGVDNSPLHF
TGTGCCATCAGTGAGGGCGGGGTTGATAATTCACCCCTCCACTTT
>TRBD2|TRBJ2-7|few|TRBV4-1
CASSQVAGGPHEQYF
TGCGCCAGCAGCCAAGTAGCGGGAGGGCCCCACGAGCAGTACTTC
>TRBD2|TRBJ2-3|.|TRBV24-1
CATSDLRLAGDTQYF
TGTGCCACCAGTGATCTTCGTCTAGCGGGAGATACGCAGTATTTT
>.|TRBJ2-3|many|TRBV10-3
CAIRAAASADTQYF
TGTGCCATCAGGGCAGCGGCCAGCGCAGATACGCAGTATTTT
>.|TRBJ1-2|.|TRBV3-1
CASSQVSGSDGYTF
TGTGCCAGCAGCCAAGTTTCGGGGTCGGATGGCTACACCTTC
>TRBD1|TRBJ2-1|.|TRBV20-1
CSARDAVTGGTYNEQFF
TGCAGTGCTAGAGATGCGGTGACAGGGGGTACCTACAATGAGCAGTTCTTC
>.|TRBJ2-3|.|TRBV19
CASSIRSSTDTQYF
TGTGCCAGTAGCATCCGGTCGTCCACAGATACGCAGTATTTT
>TRBD2|TRBJ2-1|many|TRBV28
CASSLSGIQGNEQFF
TGTGCCAGCAGTTTAAGCGGGATCCAGGGCAATGAGCAGTTCTTC
>TRBD2|TRBJ2-1|.|TRBV19
CASSILAGGPVNEQFF
TGTGCCAGTAGTATTCTAGCGGGAGGGCCTGTCAATGAGCAGTTCTTC
>.|TRBJ2-1|.|TRBV19
CASSPEYYNEQFF
TGTGCCAGTAGCCCTGAATACTACAATGAGCAGTTCTTC
>.|TRBJ2-1|many|TRBV5-6
CASSSTSGVYYNEQFF
TGTGCCAGCAGCTCTACGTCCGGTGTCTACTACAATGAGCAGTTCTTC
>TRBD1|TRBJ1-2|.|TRBV27
CASSTTGTGGRGYTF
TGTGCCAGCAGTACAACCGGGACAGGGGGCAGAGGCTACACCTTC